What follows describes a single T cell receptor (beta chain). The antigen is undetermined. Donors sampled were nominally healthy, though unrecorded immune exposures were likely. These data are taken from a study of cytomegalovirus exposure and HLA in healthy donors. Study-level findings and limits: Most CMV-associated TCR beta chains appeared HLA-restricted in a later analysis.

Use of 60 Vbeta and 13 Jbeta primers characterized the PCR. The table came from immunoSEQ multiplex PCR; TCRdb's copy has only in-frame clones and leaves some out. In the table there are some 76,000 clones, over 60% of which are singletons. V lost 6 bases, J lost 0 bases, and 5 bases stayed unmatched. The CDR3 is 15 residues long. CDR1 and CDR2 from the germline V gene are SNHLY and FYNNEI. V usage is TRBV2 and J usage is TRBJ1-2; 9 positions match TRBD1. The sequenced sample consisted of PBMCs. The TCR comes from a male donor in good health and CMV-seropositive. CDR3 region: CASRYRGLTNYGYTF. The DNA for the CDR3 is TGTGCCAGCAGGTACAGGGGGCTTACTAACTATGGCTACACCTTC.